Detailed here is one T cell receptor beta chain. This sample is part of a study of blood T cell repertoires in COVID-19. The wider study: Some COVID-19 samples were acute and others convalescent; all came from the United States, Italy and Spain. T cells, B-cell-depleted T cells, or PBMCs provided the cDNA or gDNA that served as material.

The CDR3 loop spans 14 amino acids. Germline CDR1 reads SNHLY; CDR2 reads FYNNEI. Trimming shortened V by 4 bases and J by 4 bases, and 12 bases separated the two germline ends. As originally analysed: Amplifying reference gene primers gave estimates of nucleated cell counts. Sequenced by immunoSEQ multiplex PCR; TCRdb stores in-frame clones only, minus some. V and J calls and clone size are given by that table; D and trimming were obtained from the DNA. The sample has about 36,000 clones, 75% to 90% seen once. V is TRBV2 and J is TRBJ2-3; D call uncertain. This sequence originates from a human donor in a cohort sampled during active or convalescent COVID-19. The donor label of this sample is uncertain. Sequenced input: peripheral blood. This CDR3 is CASSVRKSADTQYF. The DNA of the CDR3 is TGTGCCAGCAGTGTCCGGAAAAGCGCAGATACGCAGTATTTT.